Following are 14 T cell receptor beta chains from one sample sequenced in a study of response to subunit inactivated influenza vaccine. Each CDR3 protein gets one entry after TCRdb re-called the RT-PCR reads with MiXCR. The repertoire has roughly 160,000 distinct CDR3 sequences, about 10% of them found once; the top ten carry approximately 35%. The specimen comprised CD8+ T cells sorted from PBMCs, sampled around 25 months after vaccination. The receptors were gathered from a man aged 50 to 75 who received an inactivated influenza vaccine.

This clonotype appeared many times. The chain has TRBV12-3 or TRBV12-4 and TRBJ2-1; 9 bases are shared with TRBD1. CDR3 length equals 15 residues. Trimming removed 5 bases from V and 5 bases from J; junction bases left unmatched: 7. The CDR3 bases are TGTGCCAGCAGTCTGGGACAGGGTGTGGACAATGAGCAGTTCTTC. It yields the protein CASSLGQGVDNEQFF.

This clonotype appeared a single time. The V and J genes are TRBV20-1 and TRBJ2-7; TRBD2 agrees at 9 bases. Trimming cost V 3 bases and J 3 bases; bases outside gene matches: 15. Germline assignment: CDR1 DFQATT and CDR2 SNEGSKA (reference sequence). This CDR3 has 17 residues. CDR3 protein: CSARFGGRGRAIYEQYF. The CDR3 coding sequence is TGCAGTGCTAGGTTTGGCGGTCGCGGGAGGGCCATCTACGAGCAGTACTTC.

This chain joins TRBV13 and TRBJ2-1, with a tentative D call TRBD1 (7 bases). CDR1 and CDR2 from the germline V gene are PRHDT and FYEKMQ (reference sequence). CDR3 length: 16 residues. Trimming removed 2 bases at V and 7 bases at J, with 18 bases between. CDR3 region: CASSLNPQGGRNEQFF. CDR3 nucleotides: TGTGCCAGCAGCTTAAACCCTCAGGGGGGTCGGAATGAGCAGTTCTTC.

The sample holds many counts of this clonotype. The CDR3, as DNA: TGTGCCAGCAGCCACTACAGGGGGTCGAACACCGGGGAGCTGTTTTTT. It is translated as CASSHYRGSNTGELFF. V is TRBV11-2 and J is TRBJ2-2; 8 nucleotides agree with TRBD1. The germline V gene has CDR1 SGHAT and CDR2 FQNNGV. The CDR3 covers 16 residues. Trimming removed 5 bases from V and 0 bases from J; junction bases left unmatched: 5.

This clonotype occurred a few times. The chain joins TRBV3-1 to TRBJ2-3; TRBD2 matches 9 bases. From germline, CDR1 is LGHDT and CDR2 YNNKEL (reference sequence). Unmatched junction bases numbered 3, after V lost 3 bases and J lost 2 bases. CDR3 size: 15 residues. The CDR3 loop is CASSHLAGFTDTQYF. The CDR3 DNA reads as TGTGCCAGCAGCCACCTAGCGGGATTCACAGATACGCAGTATTTT.

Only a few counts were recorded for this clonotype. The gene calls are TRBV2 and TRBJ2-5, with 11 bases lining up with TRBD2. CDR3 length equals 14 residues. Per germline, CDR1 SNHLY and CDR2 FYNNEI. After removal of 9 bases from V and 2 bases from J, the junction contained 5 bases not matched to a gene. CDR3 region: CASKGTSGQETQYF. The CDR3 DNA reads TGTGCCAGTAAAGGGACTAGCGGACAAGAGACCCAGTACTTC.

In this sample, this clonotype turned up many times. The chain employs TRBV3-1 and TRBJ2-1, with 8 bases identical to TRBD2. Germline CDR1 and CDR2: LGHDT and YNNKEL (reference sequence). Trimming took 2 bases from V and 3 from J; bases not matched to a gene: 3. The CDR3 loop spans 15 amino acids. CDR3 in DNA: TGTGCCAGCAGCCAACCAGCGGGAGACTACAATGAGCAGTTCTTC. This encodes CASSQPAGDYNEQFF.

CDR3 amino acids: CASSIGGLSYEQYF. In DNA form, the CDR3 reads TGTGCCAGTAGTATCGGGGGCTTATCCTACGAGCAGTACTTC. The chain links TRBV19 to TRBJ2-7; D may be TRBD1 or TRBD2 (6 bases each). In germline, CDR1 is LNHDA, CDR2 SQIVND (reference sequence). The ends were cut back, 3 bases at V and 1 base at J, with 10 bases in the middle. This CDR3 region has 14 residues.

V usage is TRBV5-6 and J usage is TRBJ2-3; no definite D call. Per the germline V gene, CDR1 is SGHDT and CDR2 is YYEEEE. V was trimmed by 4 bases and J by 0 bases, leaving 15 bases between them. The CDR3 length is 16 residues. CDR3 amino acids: CASSNGWIASTDTQYF. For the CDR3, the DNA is TGTGCCAGCAGCAACGGGTGGATAGCTAGCACAGATACGCAGTATTTT.

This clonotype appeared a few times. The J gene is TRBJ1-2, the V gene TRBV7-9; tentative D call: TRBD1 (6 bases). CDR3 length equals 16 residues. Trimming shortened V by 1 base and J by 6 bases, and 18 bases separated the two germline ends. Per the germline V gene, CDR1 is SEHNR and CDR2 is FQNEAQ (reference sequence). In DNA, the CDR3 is TGTGCCAGCAGCTTAGGCTGGACAGTTTTACAGGATGGCTACACCTTC. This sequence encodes CASSLGWTVLQDGYTF.

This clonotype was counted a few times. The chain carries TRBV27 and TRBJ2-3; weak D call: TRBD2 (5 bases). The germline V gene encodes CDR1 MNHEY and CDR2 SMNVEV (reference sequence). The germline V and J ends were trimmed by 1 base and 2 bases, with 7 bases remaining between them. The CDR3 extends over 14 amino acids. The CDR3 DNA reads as TGTGCCAGCAGTTTATTAGACTACACAGATACGCAGTATTTT. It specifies CASSLLDYTDTQYF.

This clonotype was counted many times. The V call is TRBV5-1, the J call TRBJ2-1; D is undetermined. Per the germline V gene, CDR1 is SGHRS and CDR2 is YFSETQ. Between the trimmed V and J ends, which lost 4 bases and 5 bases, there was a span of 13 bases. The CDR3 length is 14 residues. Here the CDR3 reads CASSGLPGHNEQFF. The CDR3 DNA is TGCGCCAGCAGCGGGCTACCCGGGCACAATGAGCAGTTCTTC.

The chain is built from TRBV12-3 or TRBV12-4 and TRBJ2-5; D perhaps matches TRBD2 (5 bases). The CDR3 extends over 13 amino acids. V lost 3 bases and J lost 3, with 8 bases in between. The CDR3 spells CASSFPGKETQYF. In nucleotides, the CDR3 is TGTGCCAGCAGTTTTCCGGGGAAAGAGACCCAGTACTTC.

CDR3 region: CSATPTSGQRTQYF. CDR3 sequence (DNA): TGCAGTGCTACCCCGACTAGCGGGCAAAGGACCCAGTACTTC. The chain uses TRBV20-1 and TRBJ2-5, with 10 positions matching TRBD2. V gave up 4 bases and J gave up 7 bases; unmatched junction bases: 9. Germline CDR1 reads DFQATT; CDR2 reads SNEGSKA (reference sequence). This CDR3 region has 14 residues.